These 18 T cell receptor beta chains were sequenced from one sample in a study of blood T cells in healthy people across ages. The use of a sample-barcoded 5' primer and a J-beta primer mix characterized a second PCR of 7 to 11 cycles. Each CDR3 protein gets one entry after TCRdb re-called the 5' RACE reads with MiXCR. The profile shows 750,000 to 850,000 distinct CDR3 sequences, just under 25% of them singletons. This sample also belongs to another study, concerning T cells of mothers and their children.

Sequences were obtained from blood. The receptors originated from a boy aged 5 to 17 in good health.

The genes are TRBV28 and TRBJ1-1; 8 bases fit TRBD1. The J segment lost 3 bases and the V segment lost 8 bases, leaving 14 bases of the junction unmatched. The CDR3 sequence is 16 residues long. CDR1 is MDHEN and CDR2 is SYDVKM in the germline V gene. CDR3: CASRPPHYRGYTEAFF. Written as DNA, the CDR3 is TGTGCCAGCCGTCCTCCTCATTACAGGGGGTACACTGAAGCTTTCTTT.

This chain joins TRBV7-2 and TRBJ2-7, with D perhaps matching TRBD1 or TRBD2 (5 bases each). Looked up from germline, CDR1 is SGHTA and CDR2 is FQGNSA. Trimming stripped 5 bases from V and 2 bases from J, with 16 bases between. The CDR3 runs 15 residues. In nucleotides, the CDR3 is TGTGCCAGCAGCCTCCGGGCCTTGGGGGCCTACGAGCAGTACTTC. Its translation is CASSLRALGAYEQYF.

This clonotype was counted a few times. V and J are TRBV7-9 and TRBJ1-3; D possibly corresponds to TRBD1 (5 bases). The germline CDR1 and CDR2 sequences are SEHNR and FQNEAQ (reference sequence). The CDR3 totals 17 residues. V was trimmed by 1 base and J by 0 bases, leaving 13 bases between them. The CDR3 spells CASSLEIRALSGNTIYF. The CDR3 DNA reads as TGTGCCAGCAGCTTAGAGATCAGGGCTCTCTCTGGAAACACCATATATTTT.

The rearrangement joins TRBV4-3 to TRBJ1-2; D ambiguous. The V end lost 0 bases, the J end lost 0 bases, and 8 bases lay between the germline ends. This CDR3 has 15 residues. CDR1 LGHNA and CDR2 YSLEER come from the germline V gene. The CDR3, as DNA: TGCGCCAGCAGCCAAGATCACACCTCTAACTATGGCTACACCTTC. It specifies CASSQDHTSNYGYTF.

The V call is TRBV30, the J call TRBJ1-2, with D possibly being TRBD1 (5 bases). The V and J ends lost 0 bases and 8 bases respectively, with 19 bases between them. The CDR3 is 15 residues long. Germline V lookup: CDR1 GTSNPN, CDR2 SVGIG (reference sequence). The CDR3 sequence is CAWSVRRGSGRGYTF. The CDR3 coding sequence is TGTGCCTGGAGTGTACGGCGGGGGTCCGGGCGAGGCTACACCTTC.

The V gene is TRBV12-5, the J gene TRBJ2-5; 10 bases map to TRBD2. The J call is in doubt because the DNA end fits TRBJ2-1 better. This CDR3 has 15 amino acids. Germline V gene lookup returns CDR1 LGHNT and CDR2 FRNRAP. CDR3 in DNA: TGTGCTAGTGGTCCCGGGACTAGCGAGACCAATGAGCAGTTCTTC. Residues: CASGPGTSETNEQFF.

There are a few counts of this clonotype. The gene calls are TRBV6-5 and TRBJ2-3, with 8 bases lining up with TRBD2. Germline assignment: CDR1 MNHEY and CDR2 SVGAGI. V lost 4 bases and J lost 3; bases outside the gene matches: 6. The CDR3 spans 15 residues. DNA for the CDR3: TGTGCCAGCAGTTCAATAGCGGGATCGACAGATACGCAGTATTTT. This translates into CASSSIAGSTDTQYF.

V and J are TRBV20-1 and TRBJ2-1, with 8 bases matching TRBD1. Germline V gives CDR1 DFQATT, CDR2 SNEGSKA (reference sequence). The CDR3 has 14 residues. The ends lost 0 bases at V and 6 bases at J; junction bases unmatched: 4. The CDR3 spells CSARDRQGINEQFF. The CDR3 bases are TGCAGTGCTAGAGATCGACAGGGGATCAATGAGCAGTTCTTC.

CDR3 sequence (DNA): TGTGCCAGCAGTTTCTCTCCCGGGGAGCTGTTTTTT. Its protein is CASSFSPGELFF. The V call is TRBV28, the J call TRBJ2-2, with D unresolved. The length of the CDR3 is 12 residues. Trimming removed 3 bases from V and 6 bases from J, with 5 bases in between. The germline CDR1 and CDR2 sequences are MDHEN and SYDVKM.

This clonotype was found a few times. The V and J genes are TRBV4-3 and TRBJ2-5, with 10 bases lining up with TRBD2. After removal of 0 bases from V and 13 bases from J, the junction contained 14 bases not matched to a gene. This CDR3 contains 16 residues. Germline CDR1 and CDR2: LGHNA and YSLEER. CDR3 DNA: TGCGCCAGCAGCCAAGATGCTAGGGCTAGCGGGGGTCGTAGGTACTTC. Translation gives CASSQDARASGGRRYF.

This clonotype was detected only a few times. At one end, the junction sequence differs from germline, possibly due to a read error. V and J are TRBV27 and TRBJ2-7, with a possible D match to TRBD2 (5 bases). The CDR3 consists of 12 residues. Germline values: CDR1 MNHEY, CDR2 SMNVEV (reference sequence). This CDR3 is CAGSLLGDEQYF. The CDR3 bases are TGTGCCGGCAGTTTACTCGGGGACGAGCAGTACTTC.

The table lists this clonotype with a few counts. The rearrangement links TRBV4-1 to TRBJ1-1; 8 nucleotides align to TRBD1. CDR1 is MGHRA, CDR2 YSYEKL, per germline. This CDR3 is 14 amino acids long. The trim removed 5 bases at V and 5 bases at J, leaving 7 bases unmatched. CDR3 amino acids: CASSKTGVGTEAFF. CDR3 nucleotide sequence: TGCGCCAGCAGCAAGACAGGGGTAGGGACTGAAGCTTTCTTT.

This chain connects TRBV4-3 to TRBJ1-1; 10 bases are a match to TRBD1. Per germline, CDR1 LGHNA and CDR2 YSLEER. CDR3 length: 18 residues. J was trimmed by 2 bases and V by 1 base; bases with no gene match: 10. The CDR3 region is CASSQAFPGQGINTEAFF. The CDR3 DNA reads TGCGCCAGCAGCCAAGCTTTCCCGGGACAGGGGATCAACACTGAAGCTTTCTTT.

This chain links TRBV12-3 or TRBV12-4 with TRBJ2-5; a weak D match, TRBD2 (5 bases). The J call may be in error: the DNA end matches TRBJ2-1 better. The CDR3 spans 14 residues. The CDR3 nucleotides are TGTGCCAGCAGTTTATCGGGAAAGGCGTATGAGCAGTTCTTC. This sequence encodes CASSLSGKAYEQFF.

The chain uses TRBV15 and TRBJ2-6; D gene uncertain. Per germline, CDR1 LNHNV and CDR2 YYDKDF (reference sequence). The CDR3 spans 16 residues. Trimming took off 4 bases at V and 2 bases at J, with 12 bases between the two ends. CDR3 nucleotides: TGTGCCACCAGCACCTCACGGTCTCCTGGGGCCAACGTCCTGACTTTC. It codes for CATSTSRSPGANVLTF.

This clonotype came up many times. The chain employs TRBV7-2 and TRBJ2-1; the match to TRBD1 covers 9 bases. Germline lookup yields CDR1 SGHTA and CDR2 FQGNSA. The J segment lost 6 bases and the V segment lost 4 bases, leaving 7 bases of the junction unmatched. The CDR3 covers 15 residues. The CDR3 sequence is CASSSGTGFSNEQFF. CDR3 nucleotides: TGTGCCAGCAGCTCCGGGACAGGGTTTAGCAATGAGCAGTTCTTC.

This clonotype was detected only a few times. At one end, the junction sequence differs from germline, possibly due to a read error. The chain is built from TRBV12-3 or TRBV12-4 and TRBJ2-5; D uncertain. There are 15 residues in the CDR3. CDR3 sequence: CASSLLGPWVETQYF. The CDR3 region has the DNA TGTGCCAGCAGTTTACTTGGGCCGTGGGTGGAGACTCAGTACTTC.

The chain has TRBV29-1 and TRBJ2-1, with D uncertain. The DNA end is a closer match to TRBJ2-7, so the J assignment may be wrong. Looked up from germline, CDR1 is SQVTM and CDR2 is ANQGSEA. CDR3 size: 14 residues. The CDR3: CSVRRFPGSTEQYF. The CDR3 DNA is TGCAGCGTTCGCAGGTTCCCTGGGTCTACGGAGCAGTACTTC.